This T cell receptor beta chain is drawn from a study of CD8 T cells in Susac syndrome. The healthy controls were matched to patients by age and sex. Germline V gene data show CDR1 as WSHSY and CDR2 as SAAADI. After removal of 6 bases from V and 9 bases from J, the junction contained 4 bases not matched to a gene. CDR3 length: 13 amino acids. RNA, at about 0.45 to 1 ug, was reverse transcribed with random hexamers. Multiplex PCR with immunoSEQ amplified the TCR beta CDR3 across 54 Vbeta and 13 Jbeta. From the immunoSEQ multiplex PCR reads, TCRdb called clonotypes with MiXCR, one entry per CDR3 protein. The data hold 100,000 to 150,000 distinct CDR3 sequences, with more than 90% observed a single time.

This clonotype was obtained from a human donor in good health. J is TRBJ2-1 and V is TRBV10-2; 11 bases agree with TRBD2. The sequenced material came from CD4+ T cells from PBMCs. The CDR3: CASRTSGKGEQFF. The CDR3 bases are TGCGCCAGCAGGACTAGCGGGAAGGGTGAGCAGTTCTTC.